The 24 T cell receptor beta chains presented below share a single source sample, sequenced in a study of Graves' ophthalmopathy and Graves' hyperthyroidism. The authors amplified TCR beta CDR3 regions, and they did so from RNA transcripts for repertoire sequencing. The first round was an RT-PCR with HTBI primers, and the second round was a multiplex PCR. TCRdb reprocessed the multiplex PCR reads with MiXCR, giving one entry per CDR3 protein. This table holds 1 million to 1.3 million distinct CDR3 sequences, 35% to 40% found once. The sample comprised peripheral blood or thyroid tissue (not recorded which). These receptors all stem from an adult man with Graves' hyperthyroidism.

The chain carries TRBV2 and TRBJ2-1; D may correspond to TRBD1 or TRBD2 (5 bases each). This CDR3 contains 15 residues. Trimming pared 6 bases from V and 7 bases from J, leaving 19 bases between. The germline V gene encodes CDR1 SNHLY and CDR2 FYNNEI. The CDR3, as DNA: TGTGCCAGCAGCGAGGGGAGAATCCCCTCGAATGAGCAGTTCTTC. Translating it yields CASSEGRIPSNEQFF.

V gene TRBV12-3 or TRBV12-4 combines with J gene TRBJ2-2; no reliable D call. CDR3 length: 13 residues. V dropped 6 bases and J dropped 3 bases, with 8 bases sitting between them. CDR3 DNA sequence: TGTGCCAGCAGCCACGGGCACACCGGGGAGCTGTTTTTT. This codes for CASSHGHTGELFF.

There are many counts of this clonotype. The chain is built from TRBV6-2 or TRBV6-3 and TRBJ1-1; no definite D call. CDR1 is MNHEY, CDR2 SVGEGT, per germline. V was pared by 6 bases and J by 6 bases, with 11 bases between. CDR3 length: 12 residues. DNA for the CDR3: TGTGCCAGCAGGAGAGGGTCGGCTGAAGCTTTCTTT. Amino acids: CASRRGSAEAFF.

This clonotype was seen a handful of times. The V call is TRBV20-1, the J call TRBJ2-7; TRBD1 might be the D (6 bases). This CDR3 is 14 amino acids long. In germline, CDR1 is DFQATT, CDR2 SNEGSKA (reference sequence). The ends were cut back, 4 bases at V and 0 bases at J, with 13 bases in the middle. As DNA, the CDR3 is TGCAGTGCTAAGGACAGAGGGACCTCCTACGAGCAGTACTTC. Protein product: CSAKDRGTSYEQYF.

This clonotype appeared a few times. The V gene is TRBV9, the J gene TRBJ1-6; 7 bases match TRBD1. The CDR3 covers 14 residues. V lost 4 bases and J lost 7; bases outside the gene matches: 5. CDR1 SGDLS and CDR2 YYNGEE come from the germline V gene. CDR3 protein: CASSQEQGNSPLHF. Here the CDR3 DNA reads TGTGCCAGCAGCCAAGAACAGGGGAATTCACCCCTCCACTTT. Complete variable domain (other parts from reference TRBV9 and TRBJ1-6): DSGVTQTPKHLITATGQRVTLRCSPRSGDLSVYWYQQSLDQGLQFLIQYYNGEERAKGNILERFSAQQFPDLHSELNLSSLELGDSALYFCASSQEQGNSPLHFGNGTRLTVT.

The chain couples TRBV20-1 to TRBJ2-2; D not resolved. Germline-derived CDR1 and CDR2 are DFQATT and SNEGSKA (reference sequence). The CDR3 runs to 11 residues. V lost 6 bases, J lost 8 bases, and 10 bases lay in between. The CDR3: CSAAFKGELFF. CDR3 DNA: TGCAGTGCCGCATTCAAAGGGGAGCTGTTTTTT.

The J gene is TRBJ2-2, the V gene TRBV11-1; D is unresolved. The CDR3 totals 14 residues. CDR1 SGHAT and CDR2 FQDESV come from the germline V gene (reference sequence). Trimming removed 2 bases from V and 6 bases from J, with 10 bases in between. The CDR3 loop is CASSLPKTAGELFF. The CDR3 DNA sequence: TGTGCCAGCAGCTTACCCAAAACCGCCGGGGAGCTGTTTTTT.

V gene TRBV19 combines with J gene TRBJ1-2, with a weak D call TRBD1 (5 bases). The CDR3 runs 17 residues. V was shortened by 5 bases and J by 2 bases, with 21 bases between the two germline ends. Germline values: CDR1 LNHDA, CDR2 SQIVND (reference sequence). The CDR3 region is CASSPGLAGGPNYGYTF. In DNA form, the CDR3 reads TGTGCCAGTAGTCCGGGACTAGCGGGAGGGCCGAACTATGGCTACACCTTC. Complete variable domain (other parts from reference TRBV19 and TRBJ1-2): DGGITQSPKYLFRKEGQNVTLSCEQNLNHDAMYWYRQDPGQGLRLIYYSQIVNDFQKGDIAEGYSVSREKKESFPLTVTSAQKNPTAFYLCASSPGLAGGPNYGYTFGSGTRLTVV.

This clonotype was observed a handful of times. The V gene is TRBV11-2, the J gene TRBJ2-5; D ambiguous. This CDR3 is 14 amino acids long. Germline loops: CDR1 SGHAT, CDR2 FQNNGV. V dropped 8 bases and J dropped 3 bases, with 16 bases sitting between them. CDR3 amino acids: CASLSTDSEETQYF. The CDR3 DNA is TGTGCCAGCCTATCGACCGATTCAGAAGAGACCCAGTACTTC.

Note on this clonotype: One junction end disagrees with the germline gene, perhaps due to a read error. V is TRBV12-3 or TRBV12-4 and J is TRBJ1-2, with unresolved D. There are 13 residues in the CDR3. The CDR3 region has the DNA TGTGCCAGCAGTTTACAGGTTAACTATGACTACACCTTC. Protein sequence: CASSLQVNYDYTF.

This clonotype was recorded at least ten times. The gene calls are TRBV29-1 and TRBJ2-2; TRBD1 might be the D (6 bases). CDR1 and CDR2 from the germline V gene are SQVTM and ANQGSEA. The CDR3 loop spans 11 amino acids. V was clipped by 7 bases and J by 5 bases, with 8 bases between them. The CDR3, as DNA: TGCAGCGCAACAGGGACCGGGGAGCTGTTTTTT. Encoded protein: CSATGTGELFF.

On this clonotype itself: The junction departs from germline at one end; a sequencing error may be responsible. V gene TRBV5-1 combines with J gene TRBJ2-2; D tentatively reads TRBD1 or TRBD2 (6 bases each). Germline V gives CDR1 SGHRS, CDR2 YFSETQ. This CDR3 contains 11 residues. CDR3 residues: CASSLGASDYF. In DNA form, the CDR3 reads TGCGCCAGCAGCCTGGGGGCTAGCGACTACTTT.

There are many counts of this clonotype. This chain uses TRBV25-1 with TRBJ1-4; D is possibly TRBD1 (6 bases). The CDR3 has 17 amino acids. Germline V gives CDR1 MGHDK, CDR2 SYGVNS. Trimming removed 8 bases from V and 2 bases from J, with 21 bases in between. The CDR3 DNA reads as TGTGCCAGCCAAGAACTTATGGACAGCCCCACTAATGAAAAACTGTTTTTT. This sequence encodes CASQELMDSPTNEKLFF. Combining the CDR3 with reference TRBV25-1 and TRBJ1-4 gives the whole variable domain EADIYQTPRYLVIGTGKKITLECSQTMGHDKMYWYQQDPGMELHLIHYSYGVNSTEKGDLSSESTVSRIRTEHFPLTLESARPSHTSQYLCASQELMDSPTNEKLFFGSGTQLSVL.

This chain connects TRBV25-1 to TRBJ1-3; TRBD1 agrees at 7 bases. Per germline, CDR1 MGHDK and CDR2 SYGVNS. CDR3 length equals 15 residues. The V gene end was trimmed by 6 bases and the J gene end by 0 bases; junction bases not matched to a gene: 5. Written as DNA, the CDR3 is TGTGCCAGCAGGCCACAGGGGCCCTCTGGAAACACCATATATTTT. This codes for CASRPQGPSGNTIYF.

This clonotype was observed at least ten times. The chain employs TRBV2 and TRBJ2-7; 10 bases are a match to TRBD2. Germline loops: CDR1 SNHLY, CDR2 FYNNEI. V trimming: 3 bases; J trimming: 5 bases; junction bases outside the gene matches: 10. This CDR3 contains 16 residues. The DNA for the CDR3 is TGTGCCAGCAGTGAGGTAGGACTAGCGGTGAGGAACGAGCAGTACTTC. Protein: CASSEVGLAVRNEQYF.

The chain combines TRBV6-2 or TRBV6-3 with TRBJ2-7; D possibly corresponds to TRBD2 (5 bases). Trimming took 2 bases from V and 3 from J, leaving 14 bases between them. The CDR3 totals 15 residues. The germline V gene has CDR1 MNHEY and CDR2 SVGEGT. The CDR3 DNA is TGTGCCAGCAGTTACACGGGGTCCTACTACTACGAGCAGTACTTC. It encodes CASSYTGSYYYEQYF.

As regards this clonotype: The junction does not match germline at one end; this may be a read error. The chain joins TRBV19 to TRBJ1-1; TRBD1 matches 8 bases. The germline V gene has CDR1 LNHDA and CDR2 SQIVND (reference sequence). CDR3 length equals 15 residues. The CDR3: CASSIEAGGVTEALF. The CDR3 bases are TGTGCCAGTAGTATAGAGGCAGGGGGCGTCACTGAAGCTCTCTTT.

This clonotype was detected many times. The chain has TRBV20-1 and TRBJ1-2, with D maybe TRBD1 (5 bases). CDR1 and CDR2 from the germline V gene are DFQATT and SNEGSKA (reference sequence). V lost 4 bases and J 2 bases, leaving 11 bases between the germline ends. The CDR3 is 13 residues long. CDR3 loop: CSANPWGNYGYTF. In nucleotides, the CDR3 is TGCAGTGCTAACCCTTGGGGGAACTATGGCTACACCTTC.

This clonotype was seen ten or more times. The rearrangement links TRBV9 to TRBJ2-2; no clear D gene. Germline CDR1 reads SGDLS; CDR2 reads YYNGEE. The V gene lost 4 bases and the J gene lost 1 base, with 14 bases spanning the gap. This CDR3 has 16 amino acids. CDR3 sequence: CASSPIGWLNTGELFF. The CDR3 DNA reads as TGTGCCAGCAGCCCCATCGGGTGGCTGAACACCGGGGAGCTGTTTTTT.

Points on this clonotype: A much larger clone differs by one base, so this may be a read error. The chain recombines TRBV7-9 with TRBJ1-1; D not resolved. The CDR3 loop spans 12 amino acids. CDR1 and CDR2 from the germline V gene are SEHNR and FQNEAQ (reference sequence). CDR3 loop: CASSFRHLEASF. CDR3 sequence (DNA): TGTGCCAGCAGCTTTAGACACCTTGAAGCTTCCTTT.

About this clonotype itself: A junction boundary mismatches the germline segment, possibly from a read error. This sequence joins TRBV29-1 and TRBJ2-2; D perhaps matches TRBD2 (5 bases). This CDR3 region has 12 residues. CDR1 and CDR2 (germline): SQVTM, ANQGSEA. The CDR3 bases are TGCAGCGTTGCCGAGAACACCGGGGAGCTGTTTTGG. Amino acid sequence: CSVAENTGELFW.

This clonotype was recorded many times. The V gene is TRBV6-1, the J gene TRBJ2-2, with D unclear. The CDR3 consists of 15 residues. Germline values: CDR1 MNHNS, CDR2 SASEGT. V gave up 3 bases and J gave up 4 bases, with 12 bases separating them. CDR3 sequence reads: CASSDGDSPTGELFF. The DNA of the CDR3 is TGTGCCAGCAGTGATGGGGATAGCCCCACCGGGGAGCTGTTTTTT.

Worth noting for this clonotype: A much larger clonotype is one base distant, so this may be a read error. The rearrangement uses TRBV7-8 and TRBJ1-5; 7 bases match TRBD1. The CDR3 has 16 residues. Germline CDR1 and CDR2: SGHVS and FQNEAQ. The chain's CDR3 is CPSSLIVTGTEQPQHF. The CDR3, as DNA: TGTCCCAGCAGCTTAATTGTTACCGGGACAGAGCAGCCCCAGCATTTT.

This clonotype has ten or more counts. The chain has TRBV12-3 or TRBV12-4 and TRBJ2-2, with TRBD1 matching over 9 bases. The V segment lost 5 bases and the J segment 4 bases; nucleotides outside the gene matches: 5. The CDR3 runs 15 residues. For the CDR3, the DNA is TGTGCCAGCAGTAGGTGGGACAGGGCCACCGGGGAGCTGTTTTTT. Translation: CASSRWDRATGELFF.